This T cell receptor beta chain came from a study of T and B cells in COVID-19 patients. Study-wide results and caveats: Few blood samples existed from mildly ill patients during symptoms or early in severe cases.

On this clonotype: Its antigen is not known.

TRB was amplified from about 250-500 ng of blood genomic DNA. Multiplex PCR with BIOMED2 TRB-A/B primer pools amplified TRB rearrangements. TCRdb analysed the multiplex PCR reads with MiXCR anew, one entry per CDR3 protein. The sample holds around 9,000 distinct CDR3 sequences, around a third seen once. Germline-derived CDR1 and CDR2 are LNHDA and SQIVND (reference sequence). V was clipped by 9 bases and J by 5 bases, with 19 bases between them. The CDR3 contains 15 residues. The sequence came from a human donor who had recovered from COVID-19. Source material: blood. The chain links TRBV19 to TRBJ2-2; maybe TRBD2 (5 bases). This CDR3 reads CASSQELVPTGELFF. The CDR3, as DNA: TGTGCCAGCAGCCAAGAACTAGTTCCAACCGGGGAGCTGTTTTTT.